The T cell receptor beta chain described here comes from a study of cytomegalovirus exposure and HLA in healthy donors (dated by TCRdb to the late 2010s). Broadly, across the study: In an earlier analysis of several hundred of the donors, around 300 Gb of sequence data and 100 million or so unique TCR beta sequences from roughly 200 million T cells were reported. Donor age, sex, ethnicity and CMV serostatus were compiled together with the repertoire data. An early release covering roughly 600 HLA-typed donors comprised approximately 290 gigabases of sequencing data and around 85 million unique TCR sequences. The number of typed donors differed by locus: roughly 629-640 for A, B, C, DRB1 and DQB1; 500 to 550 for DQA1; 606 for DPA1; and roughly 490 for DPB1. A later analysis re-analyzed previously published TCR beta repertoires from about 730 donors and added high-resolution HLA genotyping to study TCR occurrence patterns. The later analysis used no new phenotypic data to find candidate immune exposures, relying instead on TCR beta sequences and their occurrence across donors. In a later genetic analysis, genome-wide SNP genotypes for about three fifths of the 666 donors were used, and that subset was treated as a discovery cohort. Among roughly 400 genotyped donors of the cohort, an average of approximately 220,000 unique TCR beta nucleotide sequences was sequenced per donor, of which 15% to 20% were non-productive. Every repertoire in the discovery cohort had been generated on one and the same sequencing platform. In an earlier analysis of 500 to 650 of the donors, high-throughput TCR beta sequencing was used to judge whether each TCR beta V gene segment behaved as functional or pseudogenic. The T cell repertoires of several hundred subjects were profiled by immunosequencing and related to cytomegalovirus serostatus. To predict cytomegalovirus infection status, the study brought together high-throughput TCR immunosequencing, statistical association of individual TCRs with disease status, and machine learning. The study aimed to test whether signatures of past pathogen exposure could be identified by cataloging public T cell receptors. Four or five DR-DQ haplotypes were handled as single units for association and clustering because linkage in the cohort was strong. HLA typing included class I and class II loci at four-digit resolution. The genetic ancestry cluster associated with self-reported Caucasian donors included around four fifths of the roughly 400 genotyped donors. Along with the approximately 700-subject first cohort, a separate validation cohort of some 130 different subjects was used. Findings and caveats that apply to the study as a whole: According to a later genetic analysis, donors in an Asian-associated ancestry cluster had fewer N-insertions in productive TCRs than the approximately 670-donor mean. Linkage disequilibrium might explain the correlated functional status among segregating V segments, but an unknown experimental factor could not be ruled out. A later analysis reported that several top co-occurrence clusters appeared linked to parvovirus B19, influenza, CMV and Epstein-Barr virus. In this cohort, only TCR beta chains were sequenced, and detectable features were limited by the absence of alpha or paired-chain data. A total of fewer than 200 TCR beta chains were listed by the study as associated with cytomegalovirus. A later analysis associated 15,000 to 20,000 TCR beta sequences with specific HLA alleles at a false discovery rate of 0.05. In an earlier analysis of a few hundred of the donors, most TCR beta V segments were observed in productive rearrangements about 87% or about 30% of the time, broadly matching IMGT annotations. The authors suggested that the approach could potentially be extended to other disease states and immunological phenotypes. In a later analysis, TCR association rates were found to vary across HLA loci, with the most associated TCRs seen for DRB1 alleles and the fewest for HLA-C alleles. Sequencing depth was assumed to be roughly uniform across donors in the presence/absence analyses, though that assumption may not hold. In vitro tests confirmed that a few of the cytomegalovirus-associated TCR beta chains recognize cytomegalovirus antigens. Strong co-occurrence of HLA alleles, especially DR and DQ, made assigning TCR associations to individual alleles difficult. A later analysis found that most CMV-associated TCR beta chains appeared HLA-restricted, with HLA associations seemingly driven largely by CMV exposure. Because counts were too low, about 18 rarely observed V segments, including chromosome 9 orphons, were excluded from the earlier analysis of 587 of the donors. A cluster of highly shared sequence variants was judged likely to represent a technical artifact of the sequencing pipeline. The only immune exposure information available for the cohort was CMV serostatus. Across donors, most TCR sequences were observed very rarely, whereas some public TCRs were present in many individuals. Some IMGT-functional V segments, including TRBV6-2 and TRBV6-3, could not be told apart with the 87-base-pair reads, so those segments were excluded. In a later analysis, HLA-associated TCR beta chains were found to be more clonally expanded and to have lower generation probabilities than equally common non-associated chains. A further reported finding was that TCR beta sequences accurately predicted the HLA-A and HLA-B alleles for most subjects in the first cohort. An association between a missense DCLRE1C variant and V-gene and J-gene trimming of TCR beta chains was found in a later genetic analysis and replicated in an independent cohort. Because HLA typing was missing for some donors at each locus, association tests included only the typed subset. In both the original and validation cohorts, the classifier was reported to diagnose cytomegalovirus status with high specificity and sensitivity.

Receptors were amplified or captured by the immunoSEQ multiplex PCR assay. The multiplex PCR relied on a mix of 60 forward primers for TCR Vbeta segments and 13 reverse primers for TCR Jbeta segments. A multiplex PCR assay on genomic DNA amplified the CDR3 region of rearranged TCR beta genes. The Illumina HiSeq System was used to sequence the amplified TCR beta libraries as 87-base-pair reads. The authors' pipeline ran thus. A later analysis counted tens of millions of unique TCR beta chains across the 700 or so repertoires, and roughly 10 million of these chains were shared by at least two donors. A nearest-neighbor algorithm error-corrected the raw reads and collapsed the reads into unique sequences, merging closely related sequences to remove PCR and sequencing errors. Alignment of CDR3 sequences to IMGT reference sequences was used to assign V, D and J gene segments. Each retained sequence needed at least a six-nucleotide match to both a V gene segment and a J gene segment. A rearrangement was called productive if the CDR3 had no stop codons and remained in frame with V and J, and every other rearrangement was called non-productive. Following IMGT convention, CDR3 was defined as the stretch from the second conserved V-encoded cysteine to the conserved J-encoded phenylalanine. In an earlier analysis of 550 to 650 of the donors, sequences lacking an unambiguous match to a single V gene segment were excluded. In an earlier analysis of 587 of the donors, V segments were called functional above 56.7% productive rearrangements and were called segregating when the between-donor standard deviation exceeded 5%. A statistical classification framework was built to diagnose cytomegalovirus status from the catalog of TCR beta chain sequences. In a later analysis, V and J genes were assigned by comparing TCR nucleotide sequences against IMGT/GENE-DB human TR gene sequences. In a later analysis, CDR3 sequences and most-parsimonious VDJ recombination scenarios were assigned using the TCRdist pipeline. A later analysis defined each TCR beta chain by its CDR3 amino acid sequence plus V-gene family, and excluded reads lacking a unique V-gene family. In a later analysis, a few hundred highly shared, low-generation-probability nucleotide sequences were removed to address suspected cross-contamination and a sequencing artifact. In a later analysis, a clonal expansion index was calculated for each public chain from normalized within-repertoire ranks of inferred template counts. Generation probabilities in a later analysis came from a VDJ recombination model fitted to out-of-frame rearrangements, and those results were checked against IGoR. A later analysis scored TCR-TCR, TCR-HLA and TCR-CMV co-occurrence with hypergeometric tests, applying a repertoire-size bias correction to TCR pairs. In a later analysis, false discovery rates were estimated by permuting HLA or CMV assignments 20 times. A later analysis grouped co-occurring TCRs with DBSCAN, adding TCRdist sequence similarity when clustering within HLA-allele-positive subsets. Repertoires with fewer than 30,000 or more than 120,000 public chains, plus five repertoires with anomalous nucleotide sharing, were excluded from co-occurrence clustering. This immuneACCESS table, as held by TCRdb, lists in-frame sequences with V and J called but not all clones. Of the missing ones, under half trace to an unresolved V gene in checked studies; the others have no known cause. The V and J calls and clone size are taken from that table; D and trimming were inferred from the DNA. Counted in this sample were about 98,000 clones; around three quarters of them appeared once. Clones ranked in the top ten supply approximately 15% of the sample.

The cohort was made up of roughly 670 healthy bone marrow donors. All cohort members were sampled while nominally healthy, although unrecorded immune exposures were likely present. The donor was CMV seropositive and was included in the group of about 290 seropositive cohort members. Every donor gave a peripheral blood sample, and the peripheral blood mononuclear cells from that sample were used for TCR beta sequencing. Genomic DNA extraction from the blood cell samples was performed with the Qiagen DNeasy Blood Extraction Kit. A note on this clone: The antigen it binds to is not known. The input lacks base qualities; no much larger clone sits a single base away.

In the germline V gene, CDR1 corresponds to SGHTA and CDR2 to FQGNSA. CDR3 length: 13 amino acids, cysteine to phenylalanine. The read is trimmed to its CDR3 DNA, 39 bases read in frame from base 1. The trim is 1 base for V and 9 bases for J, with a gap of 10 bases between the germline ends. The receptor's source is a man aged 60 to 75 in good health and CMV-seropositive. Sequenced: PBMCs. The receptor chain draws on TRBV7-2 and TRBJ2-1; TRBD2 is perhaps the D gene, given 6 matching bases. The bases read TGTGCCAGCAGCTTAGTCCGCGGGACTGAGCAGTTCTTC. This sequence encodes CASSLVRGTEQFF. The variable domain in full, with residues beyond the CDR3 obtained from the reference TRBV7-2 and TRBJ2-1 genes, is GAGVSQSPSNKVTEKGKDVELRCDPISGHTALYWYRQSLGQGLEFLIYFQGNSAPDKSGLPSDRFSAERTGGSVSTLTIQRTQQEDSAVYLCASSLVRGTEQFFGPGTRLTVL.